This T cell receptor beta chain was profiled in a study of cytomegalovirus exposure and HLA in healthy donors. General study results and limits: CMV serostatus stood as the only immune exposure information on hand.

Worth noting for this clone: Its antigen remains unidentified.

This CDR3 is built from 15 residues. J was trimmed by 5 bases and V by 6 bases; bases with no gene match: 10. CDR1 is MNHEY, CDR2 SVGAGI, per germline. PCR employed 60 Vbeta and 13 Jbeta primers. TCRdb keeps only in-frame clones here, not all; method: immunoSEQ multiplex PCR. Counted here are roughly 120,000 clones, over 55% occurring once; the ten biggest clones make up about 8.5%. Sequencing was carried out using PBMCs. This chain connects TRBV6-5 to TRBJ2-5; 9 nucleotides align to TRBD1. The receptor comes from a man aged 18-30 years in good health and CMV-seropositive. Here the CDR3 DNA reads TGTGCCAGCAGCACGGGGACAGGGCTTACCGAGACCCAGTACTTC. As protein: CASSTGTGLTETQYF.